Following are 23 T cell receptor beta chains from one sample sequenced in a study of cytomegalovirus exposure and HLA in healthy donors. PCR employed 60 Vbeta and 13 Jbeta primers. The data were produced by immunoSEQ multiplex PCR, yet TCRdb's version contains in-frame clones alone and is incomplete. The sample has around 170,000 clones; 65% to 80% are singletons. Sequencing input: PBMCs. These receptor sequences come from a middle-aged woman in good health and CMV-seronegative.

The rearrangement uses TRBV5-6 and TRBJ2-1; 9 bases agree with TRBD1. There are 16 residues in the CDR3. J gave up 6 bases and V 4 bases, and 11 bases lay outside the gene matches. The germline gives CDR1 SGHDT, CDR2 YYEEEE. The CDR3, as DNA: TGTGCCAGCAGCCCTCTGGGACAGGGTAATTTCAATGAGCAGTTCTTC. It yields the protein CASSPLGQGNFNEQFF.

The genes are TRBV9 and TRBJ2-1, with D possibly TRBD2 on 6 matching bases. V lost 6 bases, J lost 3 bases, and 16 bases lay in between. The germline CDR1 and CDR2 sequences are SGDLS and YYNGEE. The CDR3 is made up of 15 amino acids. The CDR3 is CASNLGGTNYNEQFF. CDR3 DNA: TGTGCCAGCAATCTCGGGGGTACGAACTACAATGAGCAGTTCTTC. The variable domain in full, completed from reference TRBV9 and TRBJ2-1, reads DSGVTQTPKHLITATGQRVTLRCSPRSGDLSVYWYQQSLDQGLQFLIQYYNGEERAKGNILERFSAQQFPDLHSELNLSSLELGDSALYFCASNLGGTNYNEQFFGPGTRLTVL.

The chain carries TRBV28 and TRBJ2-7, with TRBD2 matching over 10 bases. Germline V gene sequence: CDR1 MDHEN, CDR2 SYDVKM. V dropped 2 bases and J dropped 2; count of bases not matched to a gene: 6. There are 16 residues in the CDR3. CDR3 amino acids: CASSLRLAGAAYEQYF. CDR3 bases: TGTGCCAGCAGTTTAAGGCTAGCGGGAGCGGCCTACGAGCAGTACTTC.

The rearrangement links TRBV9 to TRBJ2-1, with TRBD1 matching 11 bases. Germline CDR1 reads SGDLS; CDR2 reads YYNGEE. This CDR3 contains 15 residues. Losses at the gene ends were 0 bases for V and 8 bases for J; bases not matched to a gene: 4. CDR3 DNA: TGTGCCAGCAGCGTAGTTGGACAGGGGGCGGATGAGCAGTTCTTC. It is translated as CASSVVGQGADEQFF.

The chain couples TRBV29-1 to TRBJ2-5, with D tentatively TRBD1 (6 bases). The germline V gene has CDR1 SQVTM and CDR2 ANQGSEA. CDR3 size: 13 residues. The ends were cut back, 7 bases at V and 4 bases at J, with 16 bases in the middle. The CDR3 spells CSARQDPTETQYF. As DNA, the CDR3 is TGCAGCGCGCGACAGGACCCAACAGAGACCCAGTACTTC.

V gene TRBV27 combines with J gene TRBJ2-1; D not resolved. The germline V gene has CDR1 MNHEY and CDR2 SMNVEV (reference sequence). The V end lost 6 bases, the J end lost 7 bases, and 13 bases lay between the germline ends. The CDR3 is 13 residues long. As DNA, the CDR3 is TGTGCCAGCAGCCACCGTCCCGGGAATGAGCAGTTCTTC. It encodes CASSHRPGNEQFF.

The CDR3: CASSLRGEQYF. The CDR3 nucleotides are TGTGCCAGCAGCTTACGGGGCGAGCAGTACTTC. The genes are TRBV13 and TRBJ2-7; a weak D match, TRBD2 (5 bases). V was cut by 2 bases and J by 6 bases, with 5 bases left in between. This CDR3 has 11 residues. Germline V gives CDR1 PRHDT, CDR2 FYEKMQ (reference sequence). The whole variable domain, remainder taken from reference TRBV13 and TRBJ2-7, is AAGVIQSPRHLIKEKRETATLKCYPIPRHDTVYWYQQGPGQDPQFLISFYEKMQSDKGSIPDRFSAQQFSDYHSELNMSSLELGDSALYFCASSLRGEQYFGPGTRLTVT.

This chain uses TRBV19 with TRBJ2-7, with 7 bases lining up with TRBD1. The V gene's germline CDR1 is LNHDA and CDR2 SQIVND (reference sequence). The CDR3 has 12 residues. Losses at the gene ends were 11 bases for V and 0 bases for J; bases not matched to a gene: 4. CDR3 coding DNA: TGTGCCGGTGGGACAGACTCCTACGAGCAGTACTTC. The encoded protein is CAGGTDSYEQYF.

This chain joins TRBV19 and TRBJ2-7, with 11 nucleotides matching TRBD1. The V and J ends lost 5 bases and 3 bases, in that order; junction bases with no gene match: 6. The CDR3 sequence is 15 residues long. CDR1 is LNHDA and CDR2 is SQIVND in the germline V gene (reference sequence). CDR3 nucleotides: TGTGCCAGTAGTGCCGGGACAGGGGGGTTCTACGAGCAGTACTTC. Amino acid sequence: CASSAGTGGFYEQYF.

The chain has TRBV10-2 and TRBJ2-7, with TRBD1 matching 12 bases. This CDR3 comprises 16 residues. Germline CDR1 reads WSHSY; CDR2 reads SAAADI. The V gene end was trimmed by 3 bases and the J gene end by 5 bases; junction bases not matched to a gene: 8. CDR3 sequence: CASSDLRGTGGDEQYF. Written as DNA, the CDR3 is TGCGCCAGCAGTGATTTGAGGGGGACAGGGGGCGACGAGCAGTACTTC.

This chain links TRBV5-4 with TRBJ1-1, with TRBD1 matching 8 bases. There are 16 residues in the CDR3. The J segment lost 1 base and the V segment lost 4 bases, leaving 9 bases of the junction unmatched. Germline-derived CDR1 and CDR2 are SGHNT and YYREEE (reference sequence). This chain's CDR3 is CASSRATGVWNTEAFF. The CDR3 nucleotides are TGTGCCAGCAGCCGTGCGACAGGGGTATGGAACACTGAAGCTTTCTTT.

V and J are TRBV19 and TRBJ1-5; D is possibly TRBD1 (6 bases). CDR1 LNHDA and CDR2 SQIVND come from the germline V gene (reference sequence). The CDR3 runs 15 residues. The V end lost 7 bases, the J end lost 2 bases, and 15 bases lay between the germline ends. The CDR3 DNA reads as TGTGCCAGTAATCCGACAGGAGTGGGCAATCAGCCCCAGCATTTT. It yields the protein CASNPTGVGNQPQHF.

J is TRBJ2-1 and V is TRBV6-1; 8 nucleotides align to TRBD1. Germline V CDR1 and CDR2: MNHNS, SASEGT. V was pared by 1 base and J by 12 bases, with 5 bases of the junction left unmatched. This CDR3 spans 13 amino acids. The CDR3 sequence: CASSEVRTGRQFF. The CDR3 DNA is TGTGCCAGCAGTGAAGTCAGGACAGGGAGGCAGTTCTTC.

CDR3 sequence: CAWSLGNRGIQPQHF. In DNA, the CDR3 is TGTGCCTGGAGTTTAGGGAATAGGGGGATTCAGCCCCAGCATTTT. The V call is TRBV30, the J call TRBJ1-5; the D gene is possibly TRBD1 (6 bases). With 2 bases removed from V and 6 bases from J, the gap between germline ends came to 17 bases. From germline, CDR1 is GTSNPN and CDR2 SVGIG (reference sequence). CDR3 length equals 15 residues.

V is TRBV28 and J is TRBJ2-1; 8 nucleotides match TRBD2. This CDR3 has 11 residues. The germline gives CDR1 MDHEN, CDR2 SYDVKM. Trimming at V came to 7 bases and at J to 9 bases, leaving 2 bases not matched to a gene. CDR3 in DNA: TGTGCCAGCACCGGGGGGGGTGAGCAGTTCTTC. Amino acids: CASTGGGEQFF.

This clone occurred once. The chain links TRBV14 to TRBJ2-3; 10 nucleotides align to TRBD1. The CDR3 has 16 amino acids. V lost 4 bases and J lost 2; bases outside the gene matches: 6. In germline, CDR1 is SGHDN, CDR2 FVKESK. The CDR3 DNA follows: TGTGCCAGCAGCCTGTGGGACAGGGGTTTCACAGATACGCAGTATTTT. This codes for CASSLWDRGFTDTQYF.

The chain employs TRBV6-5 and TRBJ2-7, with D possibly matching TRBD1 (6 bases). Germline V gives CDR1 MNHEY, CDR2 SVGAGI. This CDR3 is built from 15 residues. The ends were cut back, 5 bases at V and 4 bases at J, with 18 bases in the middle. CDR3 sequence (DNA): TGTGCCAGCAGTCCCCTCGGTGGGGGCGGGTACGAGCAGTACTTC. Translating it yields CASSPLGGGGYEQYF.

V gene TRBV7-9 combines with J gene TRBJ1-2; 10 bases fit TRBD1. CDR1 is SEHNR, CDR2 FQNEAQ, per germline (reference sequence). The CDR3 has 18 residues. The J segment lost 6 bases and the V segment lost 0 bases, leaving 13 bases of the junction unmatched. The CDR3 here is CASSLASFRGQGDHGYTF. CDR3 bases: TGTGCCAGCAGCTTAGCTTCATTTCGTGGACAGGGGGATCATGGCTACACCTTC.

The chain couples TRBV28 to TRBJ2-7; 9 bases fit TRBD1. CDR1 is MDHEN and CDR2 is SYDVKM in the germline V gene. This CDR3 comprises 13 residues. The ends lost 2 bases at V and 7 bases at J; junction bases unmatched: 3. CDR3 residues: CASSLGTGREQYF. The CDR3 DNA reads TGTGCCAGCAGTTTAGGGACAGGGCGGGAGCAGTACTTC.

CDR3 sequence reads: CATLTGTEAFF. CDR3 bases: TGTGCCACCCTGACAGGGACTGAAGCTTTCTTT. The chain is built from TRBV19 and TRBJ1-1, with TRBD1 identical over 7 bases. The CDR3 totals 11 residues. V lost 10 bases, J lost 5 bases, and 4 bases stayed unmatched. CDR1 and CDR2 from the germline V gene are LNHDA and SQIVND (reference sequence).

This clone was seen only once. Germline and junction disagree at one end, which may indicate a read error. This sequence joins TRBV7-9 and TRBJ1-4; 9 bases agree with TRBD1. Germline V gene sequence: CDR1 SEHNR, CDR2 FQNEAQ (reference sequence). The CDR3 sequence is 15 residues long. In DNA form, the CDR3 reads TGTTCCAGCAGCTCTCCGGGACAGGGAGGTGAAAAACTGTTTTTT. It translates to CSSSSPGQGGEKLFF.

This clone was observed a few times. Other DNA sequences in the same sample also yield this CDR3. CDR3 sequence (DNA): TGTGCCAGCAGTGACAGTGGTAACTACGAGCAGTACTTC. It encodes CASSDSGNYEQYF. The chain has TRBV2 and TRBJ2-7; D is unclear. Germline assignment: CDR1 SNHLY and CDR2 FYNNEI. The CDR3 contains 13 residues. V lost 3 bases and J 3 bases, leaving 9 bases between the germline ends.

The chain joins TRBV15 to TRBJ1-3; 9 positions match TRBD1. CDR1 is LNHNV, CDR2 YYDKDF, per germline (reference sequence). This CDR3 region has 14 residues. The ends lost 1 base at V and 8 bases at J; junction bases unmatched: 3. The chain's CDR3 is CATSRADRGYTIYF. In DNA, the CDR3 is TGTGCCACCAGCAGAGCGGACAGGGGATACACCATATATTTT.